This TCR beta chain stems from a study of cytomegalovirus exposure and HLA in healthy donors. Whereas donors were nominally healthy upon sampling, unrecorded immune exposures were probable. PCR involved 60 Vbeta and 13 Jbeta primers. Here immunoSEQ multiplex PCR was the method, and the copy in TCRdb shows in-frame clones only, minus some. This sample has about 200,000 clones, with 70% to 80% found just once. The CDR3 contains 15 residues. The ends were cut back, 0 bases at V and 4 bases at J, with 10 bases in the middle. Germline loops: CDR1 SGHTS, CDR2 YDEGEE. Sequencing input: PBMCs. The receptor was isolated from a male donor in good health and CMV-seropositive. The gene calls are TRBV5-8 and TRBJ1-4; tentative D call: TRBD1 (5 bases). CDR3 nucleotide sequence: TGTGCCAGCAGCTTGGGACAGTCTCATAATGAAAAACTGTTTTTT. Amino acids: CASSLGQSHNEKLFF.